The 26 T cell receptor beta chains listed next were all sequenced from one sample in a study of blood T cell repertoires in COVID-19. Some clones are missing from TCRdb's copy, which holds only in-frame ones; the method was immunoSEQ multiplex PCR. Among about 270,000 clones listed, under 90% were seen once. Sequenced input: peripheral blood. The receptors shown here come from a woman aged 18 to 35 with acute or convalescent COVID-19.

V and J are TRBV7-9 and TRBJ2-1, with 14 bases identical to TRBD2. The V gene end was trimmed by 6 bases and the J gene end by 9 bases; junction bases not matched to a gene: 4. This CDR3 is 14 amino acids long. From germline, CDR1 is SEHNR and CDR2 FQNEAQ (reference sequence). The DNA for the CDR3 is TGTGCCAGCAGGGATGGACTAGCGGGAGGTGAGCAGTTCTTC. The encoded protein is CASRDGLAGGEQFF.

The J gene is TRBJ1-2, the V gene TRBV18; D is undetermined. The germline V and J ends were trimmed by 3 bases and 5 bases, with 7 bases remaining between them. The germline CDR1 and CDR2 sequences are KGHSH and LQKENI. This CDR3 region has 12 residues. The CDR3 spells CASSPEKYGYTF. The CDR3 nucleotides are TGTGCCAGCTCACCGGAGAAATATGGCTACACCTTC.

This clone showed up just once. The chain carries TRBV6-5 and TRBJ1-4; no definite D call. Trimming removed 6 bases at V and 2 bases at J, with 13 bases between. CDR1 MNHEY and CDR2 SVGAGI come from the germline V gene. There are 15 residues in the CDR3. CDR3 amino acids: CASRARLSTNEKLFF. CDR3 DNA sequence: TGTGCCAGCAGGGCAAGACTTTCGACTAATGAAAAACTGTTTTTT.

This chain uses TRBV6-5 with TRBJ2-1; the D gene is possibly TRBD2 (6 bases). Germline CDR1 reads MNHEY; CDR2 reads SVGAGI. The V gene lost 2 bases and the J gene lost 2 bases, with 13 bases spanning the gap. This CDR3 contains 16 residues. In nucleotides, the CDR3 is TGTGCCAGCAGTTACCGAATAGCGGATGCCTACAATGAGCAGTTCTTC. Encoded protein: CASSYRIADAYNEQFF.

V is TRBV10-3 and J is TRBJ2-7; TRBD1 aligns across 10 bases. The CDR3 runs 14 residues. V shed 6 bases, J shed 1 base, and the junction held 3 bases outside the gene matches. CDR1 is ENHRY, CDR2 SYGVKD, per germline. The CDR3, as DNA: TGTGCCATCAGCCGGGACAGGGGTTCCTACGAGCAGTACTTC. Translation: CAISRDRGSYEQYF.

The gene calls are TRBV28 and TRBJ2-5; D is undetermined. The CDR3 contains 15 residues. The V and J ends lost 3 bases and 0 bases respectively, with 11 bases between them. Germline V gene sequence: CDR1 MDHEN, CDR2 SYDVKM. CDR3 sequence: CASSLIPVNQETQYF. In DNA, the CDR3 is TGTGCCAGCAGTTTGATTCCAGTTAACCAAGAGACCCAGTACTTC.

This clone was observed many times. At the DNA level, this CDR3 is encoded by other sequences in the same sample as well. The chain combines TRBV6-4 with TRBJ2-2; the match to TRBD1 covers 10 bases. Germline trimming cut 4 bases from V and 3 bases from J; bases unmatched to any gene: 2. Per germline, CDR1 MRHNA and CDR2 SNTAGT. The CDR3 length is 15 residues. CDR3 sequence reads: CASSAGTGDTGELFF. For the CDR3, the DNA is TGTGCCAGCAGTGCCGGGACAGGGGACACCGGGGAGCTGTTTTTT.

This clone showed up just once. The DNA of the CDR3 is TGTGCCACCAGTGATTTCACGACTAGCGGTGATTACGAGCAGTACTTC. Amino acid sequence: CATSDFTTSGDYEQYF. The chain carries TRBV24-1 and TRBJ2-7, with 9 bases that match TRBD2. V lost 1 base, J lost 4 bases, and 7 bases stayed unmatched. Germline CDR1 reads KGHDR; CDR2 reads SFDVKD. The CDR3 spans 16 residues.

This clone appeared a few times. The CDR3 sequence: CASSSRDTSSGANVLTF. CDR3 DNA: TGCGCCAGCAGCTCCCGGGACACTTCGTCTGGGGCCAACGTCCTGACTTTC. V usage is TRBV4-3 and J usage is TRBJ2-6, with a possible D match to TRBD1 (6 bases). Trimming removed 5 bases at V and 1 base at J, with 15 bases between. CDR3 length: 17 amino acids. The germline gives CDR1 LGHNA, CDR2 YSLEER.

The chain employs TRBV9 and TRBJ2-7, with TRBD1 as a possible D gene (7 bases). The CDR3 contains 15 residues. Trimming stripped 3 bases from V and 3 bases from J, with 16 bases between. Per the germline V gene, CDR1 is SGDLS and CDR2 is YYNGEE. The CDR3 sequence is CASSEGAGILYEQYF. The CDR3 bases are TGTGCCAGCAGCGAGGGGGCGGGAATACTCTACGAGCAGTACTTC. Supplemented by reference TRBV9 and TRBJ2-7, the full variable domain reads DSGVTQTPKHLITATGQRVTLRCSPRSGDLSVYWYQQSLDQGLQFLIQYYNGEERAKGNILERFSAQQFPDLHSELNLSSLELGDSALYFCASSEGAGILYEQYFGPGTRLTVT.

The V and J genes are TRBV6-1 and TRBJ1-2, with 8 nucleotides matching TRBD1. CDR1 and CDR2 from the germline V gene are MNHNS and SASEGT. V gave up 4 bases and J gave up 8 bases; unmatched junction bases: 15. The CDR3 length is 16 residues. The CDR3 region has the DNA TGTGCCAGCAGTGGGGGATCCGGGACAGGAGTTCAGGGCTACACCTTC. It encodes CASSGGSGTGVQGYTF.

The chain is built from TRBV5-8 and TRBJ2-7; 13 bases map to TRBD2. CDR3 size: 17 residues. The ends lost 4 bases at V and 1 base at J; junction bases unmatched: 8. Germline CDR1 and CDR2: SGHTS and YDEGEE. The chain's CDR3 is CASSITGLAGASYEQYF. The CDR3 bases are TGTGCCAGCAGCATAACCGGACTAGCGGGAGCATCCTACGAGCAGTACTTC.

The chain employs TRBV5-1 and TRBJ1-6, with 8 bases fitting TRBD1. There are 13 residues in the CDR3. CDR1 is SGHRS and CDR2 is YFSETQ in the germline V gene. J was trimmed by 10 bases and V by 8 bases; bases with no gene match: 8. CDR3 sequence reads: CARDGQGESPLHF. The DNA of the CDR3 is TGCGCCAGGGATGGACAGGGAGAGTCACCCCTCCACTTT.

This clone was seen only a few times. The rearrangement links TRBV19 to TRBJ2-5; a weak D match, TRBD2 (6 bases). V was pared by 2 bases and J by 1 base, with 11 bases between. Germline V lookup: CDR1 LNHDA, CDR2 SQIVND (reference sequence). This CDR3 contains 15 residues. CDR3 in amino acids: CASSIMGDFQETQYF. CDR3 nucleotide sequence: TGTGCCAGTAGTATAATGGGGGACTTCCAAGAGACCCAGTACTTC.

This chain uses TRBV6-4 with TRBJ2-6; 8 bases agree with TRBD1. V dropped 8 bases and J dropped 0; count of bases not matched to a gene: 6. The CDR3 spans 16 residues. In germline, CDR1 is MRHNA, CDR2 SNTAGT. In DNA form, the CDR3 reads TGTGCCAGCGGAGGACAGGGCCCCTCTGGGGCCAACGTCCTGACTTTC. It encodes CASGGQGPSGANVLTF.

A word on this clone: The germline gene is not matched at one end of the junction; a read error may be the cause. CDR3 DNA sequence: TGTGCCAGCAGCTTAAAGGACAGCCCCTACGGGCAGTACTTC. It encodes CASSLKDSPYGQYF. This chain connects TRBV5-4 to TRBJ2-7; the D gene is possibly TRBD1 (6 bases). Germline V gives CDR1 SGHNT, CDR2 YYREEE (reference sequence). This CDR3 has 14 residues.

This chain connects TRBV15 to TRBJ1-5, with a possible D match to TRBD1 (5 bases). Germline CDR1 is LNHNV and CDR2 is YYDKDF (reference sequence). Trimming left V 0 bases short and J 6 bases short, with 15 bases between. This CDR3 contains 16 residues. The CDR3 region has the DNA TGTGCCACCAGCAGAGATGGGGGGTATTCTGGTCAGCCCCAGCATTTT. Encoded protein: CATSRDGGYSGQPQHF.

The rearrangement links TRBV4-3 to TRBJ2-3, with D possibly TRBD2 on 6 matching bases. This CDR3 region has 17 residues. Germline CDR1 and CDR2: LGHNA and YSLEER. V gave up 0 bases and J gave up 6 bases, with 19 bases separating them. CDR3 bases: TGCGCCAGCAGCCAAGATTGGAGGGGCACACTCGGCGATACGCAGTATTTT. Translated: CASSQDWRGTLGDTQYF.

There are a few counts of this clone. The V call is TRBV4-1, the J call TRBJ1-5, with D maybe TRBD1 (5 bases). V shed 3 bases and J shed 1 base, with 13 bases lying between them. From germline, CDR1 is MGHRA and CDR2 YSYEKL. The CDR3 has 16 residues. CDR3 amino acids: CASSQVLRGSNQPQHF. The DNA for the CDR3 is TGCGCCAGCAGCCAGGTGCTGCGGGGGAGCAATCAGCCCCAGCATTTT.

The rearrangement links TRBV9 to TRBJ2-3; 9 bases are shared with TRBD1. Trimming cost V 6 bases and J 6 bases; bases outside gene matches: 11. Germline loops: CDR1 SGDLS, CDR2 YYNGEE. The CDR3 covers 15 residues. CDR3 DNA: TGTGCCAGCAACAAACCGGGACAGGGTTCGGATACGCAGTATTTT. Its translation: CASNKPGQGSDTQYF.

The rearrangement uses TRBV19 and TRBJ2-2; TRBD1 matches at 8 bases. CDR1 is LNHDA and CDR2 is SQIVND in the germline V gene (reference sequence). Trimming removed 10 bases from V and 7 bases from J; junction bases left unmatched: 5. This CDR3 spans 12 amino acids. CDR3: CATPGGGGELFF. In DNA, the CDR3 is TGTGCCACCCCAGGGGGCGGCGGGGAGCTGTTTTTT.

The gene calls are TRBV6-6 and TRBJ1-1, with D unclear. The CDR3 length is 12 residues. Trimming cost V 7 bases and J 4 bases, with 10 bases left between them. Germline loops: CDR1 MNHNY, CDR2 SVGAGI (reference sequence). For the CDR3, the DNA is TGTGCCAGCACCCTAGGAGGCACTGAAGCTTTCTTT. Protein product: CASTLGGTEAFF.

The rearrangement joins TRBV19 to TRBJ2-1, with 9 bases aligning to TRBD2. The germline V gene encodes CDR1 LNHDA and CDR2 SQIVND (reference sequence). The CDR3 consists of 16 residues. Trimming removed 4 bases from V and 1 base from J; junction bases left unmatched: 5. The CDR3, as DNA: TGTGCCAGTAGTACCTCGGGACTAGCATCCTACAATGAGCAGTTCTTC. Its protein is CASSTSGLASYNEQFF.

The V call is TRBV6-5, the J call TRBJ2-7; the match to TRBD1 covers 10 bases. The V gene end was trimmed by 2 bases and the J gene end by 3 bases; junction bases not matched to a gene: 7. The CDR3 length is 16 residues. Germline V gene lookup returns CDR1 MNHEY and CDR2 SVGAGI. The CDR3 coding sequence is TGTGCCAGCAGTTACGTACCGGGACAGGGGAACTACGAGCAGTACTTC. It is translated as CASSYVPGQGNYEQYF.

The chain recombines TRBV20-1 with TRBJ2-5, with 8 bases lining up with TRBD1. Germline V lookup: CDR1 DFQATT, CDR2 SNEGSKA (reference sequence). J lost 4 bases, V lost 6 bases, and 1 base had no gene match. The CDR3 extends over 11 amino acids. The CDR3, as DNA: TGCAGTGCCACAGGGGGAGAGACCCAGTACTTC. It codes for CSATGGETQYF.

This chain connects TRBV6-2 or TRBV6-3 to TRBJ2-1, with 10 bases lining up with TRBD2. V gave up 4 bases and J gave up 4 bases; unmatched junction bases: 10. CDR1 is MNHEY and CDR2 is SVGEGT in the germline V gene. This CDR3 comprises 17 residues. The CDR3 here is CASSSRILAGAYNEQFF. CDR3 DNA: TGTGCCAGCAGTTCGCGTATTCTAGCGGGAGCGTACAATGAGCAGTTCTTC.